Listed here are 8 T cell receptor beta chains from one sample, sequenced in a study of regulatory and conventional T cells in RAG deficiency. Genomic DNA came from blood conventional CD4+ T cells gated CD25-low CD127-high. Libraries were prepared by immunoSEQ multiplex PCR; TCRdb keeps only in-frame clonotypes and omits some of them. The sample yields about 30,000 clones, 96% seen once. In addition, the sample was reused for a study of regulatory T cells. From that study: The primer mix had 52 TRBV and 13 TRBJ primers.

The sequenced material came from CD25- CD4+ T cells sorted from blood. Receptors originate from a human donor in good health.

The V call is TRBV18, the J call TRBJ2-2; the match to TRBD1 covers 7 bases. Germline CDR1 and CDR2: KGHSH and LQKENI. This CDR3 has 16 amino acids. J was trimmed by 1 base and V by 3 bases; bases with no gene match: 5. In DNA, the CDR3 is TGTGCCAGCTCACCGAGACAGGGAGAGAACACCGGGGAGCTGTTTTTT. Encoded protein: CASSPRQGENTGELFF.

The chain is built from TRBV7-3 and TRBJ1-2; maybe TRBD1 (6 bases). Germline V CDR1 and CDR2: SGHTA, FQGTGA. The CDR3 loop spans 13 amino acids. V lost 2 bases and J 6 bases, leaving 10 bases between the germline ends. Here the CDR3 DNA reads TGTGCCAGCAGCTTACCTGGGGGCGATGGCTACACCTTC. It specifies CASSLPGGDGYTF.

The rearrangement uses TRBV7-2 and TRBJ2-7; 8 nucleotides align to TRBD1. V gave up 5 bases and J gave up 0 bases; unmatched junction bases: 3. From germline, CDR1 is SGHTA and CDR2 FQGNSA. CDR3 size: 14 residues. This CDR3 reads CASSPTGASYEQYF. As DNA, the CDR3 is TGTGCCAGCAGCCCGACAGGGGCCTCCTACGAGCAGTACTTC.

This rearrangement joins TRBV5-1 to TRBJ1-6, with 9 nucleotides matching TRBD1. Per the germline V gene, CDR1 is SGHRS and CDR2 is YFSETQ. V lost 1 base and J lost 9; bases outside the gene matches: 14. The CDR3 has 18 residues. The CDR3 is CASSLHNNAGTGRSPLHF. The CDR3 nucleotides read TGCGCCAGCAGCTTGCACAATAACGCCGGGACAGGGCGTTCACCCCTCCACTTT.

This chain links TRBV7-2 with TRBJ1-1, with D perhaps TRBD1 (6 bases). The CDR3 runs to 14 residues. Deletions cut 4 bases from V and 3 bases from J, with 12 bases between. From germline, CDR1 is SGHTA and CDR2 FQGNSA. The CDR3 loop is CASSSRTVYTEAFF. The DNA of the CDR3 is TGTGCCAGCAGCTCTAGGACAGTTTACACTGAAGCTTTCTTT.

V gene TRBV4-2 combines with J gene TRBJ2-3, with 11 nucleotides matching TRBD2. V shed 4 bases and J 0 bases; nucleotides not matched to a gene: 6. Germline CDR1 LGHNA, CDR2 YNFKEQ. The CDR3 sequence is 17 residues long. CDR3 coding DNA: TGTGCCAGCAGCCGGGCTAGCGGGGGGCCTAGCACAGATACGCAGTATTTT. Translation: CASSRASGGPSTDTQYF.

V gene TRBV30 combines with J gene TRBJ1-4; perhaps TRBD1 as D (5 bases). Germline assignment: CDR1 GTSNPN and CDR2 SVGIG (reference sequence). This CDR3 contains 17 residues. The V and J ends lost 0 bases and 0 bases respectively, with 14 bases between them. For the CDR3, the DNA is TGTGCCTGGAGTGTACTGGGGGGTAGAACAACTAATGAAAAACTGTTTTTT. Translating gives CAWSVLGGRTTNEKLFF.

The rearrangement uses TRBV5-1 and TRBJ2-7, with D perhaps matching TRBD2 (5 bases). Germline CDR1 and CDR2: SGHRS and YFSETQ. V was clipped by 4 bases and J by 3 bases, with 8 bases between them. The CDR3 consists of 12 residues. DNA for the CDR3: TGCGCCAGCAGCGTCGGGGACTACGAGCAGTACTTC. Residues: CASSVGDYEQYF.